This T cell receptor (beta chain) comes out of a study of T-cell reconstitution after alpha-beta-depleted transplantation in children. Study results and limitations: Several hundred expanded graft clones reportedly supplied alpha-beta T cells about two months after transplant.

This clonotype was counted ten times or more. What it binds is unknown. The library targeted TCRbeta and was prepared with unique molecular identifiers. TCRdb processed the PCR reads anew with MiXCR; each CDR3 protein has one entry. The table includes under 250,000 distinct CDR3 sequences, roughly 7.1% detected once. The sequenced sample was PBMCs, obtained before TCRalphabeta/CD19-depleted stem cell transplant. The receptor was isolated from a boy between 2 and 15 years old with acute lymphoblastic leukemia, due to receive a stem cell transplant.

DNA for the CDR3: TGTGCCAGCAGTTACTCTGGGGCCAACGTCCTGACTTTC. Protein product: CASSYSGANVLTF. V is TRBV6-2 or TRBV6-3 and J is TRBJ2-6, with D unresolved. This CDR3 is 13 amino acids long. With 0 bases removed from V and 3 bases from J, the gap between germline ends came to 0 bases. Germline CDR1 is MNHEY and CDR2 is SVGEGT.